These 17 T cell receptor beta chains originate from one sample sequenced in a study of CXCR3-negative and CXCR3-positive naive CD8 T cells (dated by TCRdb to the late 2010s). What the research found in general, with its limitations: TRB CDR3s from CXCR3-positive naive cells showed higher hydrophobicity (lower Kidera factor 4), lower energy, and higher strength and volume indices than CXCR3-negative naive cells.

No antigen has been assigned to these receptors. Sequencing was carried out with a NextSeq 550. The Human TCR Profiling Kit (MiLaboratory) was used to prepare UMI-labeled 5' RACE TRB cDNA libraries. TCRdb reprocessed the sequencing reads and holds a single record per CDR3 protein sequence, with no DNA. The table for this sample lists 130,000 to 150,000 distinct CDR3 sequences. In total, the top ten clones hold approximately 0.28% of the sample. The sequenced sample consisted of naive CXCR3+ CD8+ T cells from blood. The sample's cell subset or site label, in plain terms: CD45RO-CCR7+CD27+CD95- naive CD8+ T cells expressing CXCR3 (TNR3+). All receptors come from a human donor in good health. Some clones in this sample may be carry-over from other donors' samples.

This rearrangement joins TRBV12-3 or TRBV12-4 to TRBJ2-7; TCRdb's D gene call, TRBD1, goes unchecked for lack of DNA. The CDR3 totals 18 residues. The CDR3 spells CASSTAPPPAPTGYEQYF.

The chain is built from TRBV2 and TRBJ2-5; the TCRdb D gene call, TRBD2, has no DNA to confirm it. Germline CDR1 and CDR2: SNHLY and FYNNEI. This CDR3 has 17 amino acids. The CDR3 here is CASSFGTSGSLVETQYF. Full variable domain (outside the CDR3, taken from reference TRBV2 and TRBJ2-5): EPEVTQTPSHQVTQMGQEVILRCVPISNHLYFYWYRQILGQKVEFLVSFYNNEISEKSEIFDDQFSVERPDGSNFTLKIRSTKLEDSAMYFCASSFGTSGSLVETQYFGPGTRLLVL.

The chain combines TRBV9 with TRBJ2-4; TCRdb's D call of TRBD2 is untestable without DNA. This CDR3 has 19 residues. Looked up from germline, CDR1 is SGDLS and CDR2 is YYNGEE. The CDR3 spells CASSAGTSGGTVAKNIQYF.

CDR3 region: CASSLGTGNNEQYF. The chain is built from TRBV7-6 and TRBJ2-7; TCRdb indicates TRBD1, and absent DNA this call remains unverified. CDR3 size: 14 residues. From germline, CDR1 is SGHVS and CDR2 FNYEAQ.

The J gene is TRBJ2-5, the V gene TRBV7-9; TCRdb calls TRBD1, which cannot be checked without DNA. This CDR3 comprises 15 residues. Germline V gives CDR1 SEHNR, CDR2 FQNEAQ (reference sequence). CDR3 region: CASSLVAGGQETQYF.

The chain is built from TRBV4-2 and TRBJ2-7; checking the TCRdb D call of TRBD2 is not possible without DNA. Germline loops: CDR1 LGHNA, CDR2 YNFKEQ. The CDR3 is 18 residues long. This CDR3 reads CASSQALQIAGGDYEQYF.

The chain links TRBV11-3 to TRBJ2-1; TCRdb indicates TRBD1, and absent DNA this call remains unverified. The CDR3 covers 15 residues. CDR1 and CDR2 (germline): SGHNT, YENEEA. CDR3 protein: CASKSGRGGHNEQFF.

This chain joins TRBV18 and TRBJ2-7; TCRdb designates TRBD1, a call that cannot be tested without DNA. Germline loops: CDR1 KGHSH, CDR2 LQKENI. This CDR3 has 14 residues. Here the CDR3 reads CASSPPGQRYEQYF.

The chain uses TRBV4-1 and TRBJ1-5. CDR3 length: 15 residues. Germline V gene sequence: CDR1 MGHRA, CDR2 YSYEKL. CDR3 in amino acids: CASSQDRGSNQPQHF.

J is TRBJ2-1 and V is TRBV6-2 or TRBV6-3; the TCRdb D gene call, TRBD2, has no DNA to confirm it. Germline V gene lookup returns CDR1 MNHEY and CDR2 SVGEGT. The CDR3 is 11 residues long. CDR3 loop: CASSSLPEQFF.

The V gene is TRBV19, the J gene TRBJ1-1; TCRdb's D call of TRBD1 is untestable without DNA. The germline V gene encodes CDR1 LNHDA and CDR2 SQIVND (reference sequence). This CDR3 has 14 residues. Here the CDR3 reads CASSMGGSNTEAFF.

The chain links TRBV7-8 to TRBJ2-3; TCRdb reports TRBD2, a call that lacks DNA to check it against. Germline assignment: CDR1 SGHVS and CDR2 FQNEAQ. This CDR3 has 19 amino acids. CDR3 sequence reads: CASSPKALGTSGNTDTQYF.

The chain recombines TRBV29-1 with TRBJ2-7; TCRdb gives TRBD2 as the D gene, but with no DNA this cannot be confirmed. Germline V CDR1 and CDR2: SQVTM, ANQGSEA. The CDR3 loop spans 19 amino acids. The chain's CDR3 is CSVETTPGTSGRTPYEQYF.

The CDR3 sequence: CASSVGTTGYEQYF. The chain is built from TRBV9 and TRBJ2-7; TCRdb names TRBD1, which stays unverified in the absence of DNA. Germline CDR1 reads SGDLS; CDR2 reads YYNGEE. The CDR3 totals 14 residues.

The CDR3: CASSLPTDFNYGYTF. V and J are TRBV7-9 and TRBJ1-2. Germline V gene lookup returns CDR1 SEHNR and CDR2 FQNEAQ (reference sequence). This CDR3 is 15 amino acids long.

The CDR3: CASSHPPRGASAGELFF. The chain links TRBV3-2 to TRBJ2-2; the D call of TRBD1 rests on TCRdb alone, since no DNA is present to check it. TRBV3-2 counts as a pseudogene. This CDR3 contains 17 residues.

Here the CDR3 reads CASSLGGHLNTEAFF. V is TRBV5-4 and J is TRBJ1-1; TCRdb indicates TRBD1, and absent DNA this call remains unverified. Germline V gene lookup returns CDR1 SGHNT and CDR2 YYREEE (reference sequence). The CDR3 extends over 15 amino acids.